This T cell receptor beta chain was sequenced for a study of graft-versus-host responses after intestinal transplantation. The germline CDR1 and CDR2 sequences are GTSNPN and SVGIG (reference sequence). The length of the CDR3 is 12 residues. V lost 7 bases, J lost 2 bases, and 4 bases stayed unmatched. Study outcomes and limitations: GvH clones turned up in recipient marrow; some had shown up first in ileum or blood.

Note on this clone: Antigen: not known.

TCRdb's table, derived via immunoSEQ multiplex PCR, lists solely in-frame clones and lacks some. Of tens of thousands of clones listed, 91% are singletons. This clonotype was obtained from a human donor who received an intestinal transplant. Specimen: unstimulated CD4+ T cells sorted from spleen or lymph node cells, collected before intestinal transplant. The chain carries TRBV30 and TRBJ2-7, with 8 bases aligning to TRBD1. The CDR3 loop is CASWTGPYEQYF. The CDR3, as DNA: TGTGCCTCATGGACAGGGCCCTACGAGCAGTACTTC.